This TCR beta chain stems from a study of shared clonotypes between healthy human individuals. V dropped 4 bases and J dropped 3 bases, with 9 bases sitting between them. Looked up from germline, CDR1 is MGHRA and CDR2 is YSYEKL. The CDR3 extends over 13 amino acids. Method: immunoSEQ multiplex PCR; TCRdb's copy keeps in-frame clones and lacks some. This sample has about 710,000 clones, with roughly 72% found just once. The TCR originated in a woman under 40 in good health. The sequencing input was memory CD4+ T cells sorted from blood. Stated subset: CD45RA-negative fraction. The chain carries TRBV4-1 and TRBJ1-1; D not resolved. The CDR3 is CASSLTRYTEAFF. Here the CDR3 DNA reads TGCGCCAGCAGCCTGACTAGGTACACTGAAGCTTTCTTT.